These 20 T cell receptor beta chains share one sample of origin, sequenced in a study of blood T cell repertoires in COVID-19. Sequencing used immunoSEQ multiplex PCR; TCRdb keeps in-frame clones, though not all of them. Of 130,000 or so clones in the sample, around 81% were seen once. Sequenced input: peripheral blood. Receptors were obtained from a woman in her fifties or sixties with active or convalescent COVID-19.

This chain links TRBV4-2 with TRBJ2-1; 10 bases are shared with TRBD2. With V trimmed by 1 base and J by 2 bases, 8 bases remained unmatched. Germline V gene data show CDR1 as LGHNA and CDR2 as YNFKEQ. CDR3 size: 18 residues. The CDR3 region is CASSQGASGRTPYNEQFF. CDR3 nucleotide sequence: TGTGCCAGCAGCCAAGGGGCTAGCGGGAGAACCCCCTACAATGAGCAGTTCTTC.

The chain employs TRBV6-5 and TRBJ1-1, with 7 bases fitting TRBD1. The germline V gene encodes CDR1 MNHEY and CDR2 SVGAGI. The CDR3 is 13 amino acids. V shed 8 bases, J shed 5 bases, and the junction held 8 bases outside the gene matches. In DNA, the CDR3 is TGTGCCAGCGACAGGGCCATAGTGACTGAAGCTTTCTTT. Translating gives CASDRAIVTEAFF.

The chain joins TRBV19 to TRBJ2-1, with 9 bases fitting TRBD2. This CDR3 spans 15 amino acids. V shed 5 bases, J shed 4 bases, and the junction held 6 bases outside the gene matches. Germline lookup yields CDR1 LNHDA and CDR2 SQIVND (reference sequence). The CDR3 protein is CASSSLAGRYNEQFF. The CDR3 DNA is TGTGCCAGTAGTTCGCTAGCGGGGAGGTACAATGAGCAGTTCTTC.

CDR3 region: CSGLAGSEYGYTF. The CDR3 nucleotides read TGCAGCGGCCTCGCGGGGAGTGAGTATGGCTACACCTTC. V usage is TRBV29-1 and J usage is TRBJ1-2, with D unclear. Germline lookup yields CDR1 SQVTM and CDR2 ANQGSEA. Trimming cost V 7 bases and J 5 bases, with 17 bases left between them. The CDR3 covers 13 residues.

The genes are TRBV19 and TRBJ1-1; no definite D call. CDR1 LNHDA and CDR2 SQIVND come from the germline V gene (reference sequence). V was shortened by 8 bases and J by 7 bases, with 17 bases between the two germline ends. The CDR3 covers 13 residues. DNA of the CDR3: TGTGCCAGTTCGGACGGGAGGTTTATTGAAGCTTTCTTT. This sequence encodes CASSDGRFIEAFF.

The CDR3 sequence is CASSQDFPDSPHTEAFF. The CDR3 DNA reads as TGTGCCAGCAGCCAAGATTTTCCCGACAGCCCCCACACTGAAGCTTTCTTT. The J gene is TRBJ1-1, the V gene TRBV4-2; tentative D call: TRBD1 (5 bases). The germline CDR1 and CDR2 sequences are LGHNA and YNFKEQ. The CDR3 is 17 residues long. Trimming removed 0 bases from V and 3 bases from J, with 17 bases in between.

Regarding this clone: Other DNA sequences in the sample encode the same CDR3. J is TRBJ1-4 and V is TRBV5-1, with D possibly being TRBD1 (5 bases). Trimming took 5 bases from V and 3 from J, leaving 8 bases between them. Germline loops: CDR1 SGHRS, CDR2 YFSETQ. The CDR3 length is 13 residues. CDR3 bases: TGCGCCAGCAGTCGGGGGGCTAATGAAAAACTGTTTTTT. Its translation is CASSRGANEKLFF.

V gene TRBV6-5 combines with J gene TRBJ2-1; 9 bases map to TRBD2. The length of the CDR3 is 15 residues. Trimming cost V 11 bases and J 8 bases; bases outside gene matches: 16. The germline gives CDR1 MNHEY, CDR2 SVGAGI. The CDR3 sequence is CASQRGSGSIYEQFF. The CDR3 DNA reads as TGTGCCTCCCAACGGGGTAGCGGGAGTATCTATGAGCAGTTCTTC.

This sequence joins TRBV21-1 and TRBJ1-5; TRBD1, as called in the table, went unchecked against the DNA. TRBV21-1 is a pseudogene locus. CDR3 length: 13 residues. The CDR3 reads CASSFQAHQPQHF. In DNA, the CDR3 is TGTGCCAGCAGCTTTCAGGCTCATCAGCCCCAGCATTTT.

The genes are TRBV27 and TRBJ2-7, with 7 bases that match TRBD1. Trimming took 3 bases from V and 3 from J; bases not matched to a gene: 11. CDR3 size: 16 residues. Per the germline V gene, CDR1 is MNHEY and CDR2 is SMNVEV (reference sequence). Here the CDR3 DNA reads TGTGCCAGCAGTTTCAAGAAGACAGGGCTTAACTACGAGCAGTACTTC. Residues: CASSFKKTGLNYEQYF.

V is TRBV29-1 and J is TRBJ1-5; 8 nucleotides align to TRBD1. Looked up from germline, CDR1 is SQVTM and CDR2 is ANQGSEA. This CDR3 is built from 13 residues. The J segment lost 7 bases and the V segment lost 6 bases, leaving 8 bases of the junction unmatched. The CDR3 loop is CSVGDRGGQPQHF. CDR3 DNA sequence: TGCAGCGTCGGAGACAGGGGAGGCCAGCCCCAGCATTTT.

This clone turned up a few times. This chain uses TRBV2 with TRBJ2-7; no clear D. Trimming shortened V by 4 bases and J by 4 bases, and 11 bases separated the two germline ends. In germline, CDR1 is SNHLY, CDR2 FYNNEI. The CDR3 has 13 residues. The CDR3 spells CASSVKQSYEQYF. The CDR3 DNA is TGTGCCAGCAGTGTAAAACAGTCGTACGAGCAGTACTTC.

The chain links TRBV6-6 to TRBJ1-5, with D maybe TRBD1 (5 bases). This CDR3 is 14 amino acids long. Germline assignment: CDR1 MNHNY and CDR2 SVGAGI (reference sequence). Deletions cut 0 bases from V and 5 bases from J, with 8 bases between. CDR3 bases: TGTGCCAGCAGTTACTCCTCCAGGGATCAGCCCCAGCATTTT. Translated, it gives CASSYSSRDQPQHF.

The chain uses TRBV30 and TRBJ2-5; a possible D gene is TRBD1 (5 bases). The CDR3 runs to 13 residues. Per germline, CDR1 GTSNPN and CDR2 SVGIG (reference sequence). V was pared by 2 bases and J by 5 bases, with 12 bases between. The CDR3 DNA reads as TGTGCCTGGAGTCTAAGGCCAGGGGAGACCCAGTACTTC. This codes for CAWSLRPGETQYF.

This clone came up a few times. The chain employs TRBV7-2 and TRBJ2-5, with 10 bases aligning to TRBD2. Germline CDR1 SGHTA, CDR2 FQGNSA. Germline trimming cut 5 bases from V and 4 bases from J; bases unmatched to any gene: 4. The CDR3 contains 14 residues. DNA of the CDR3: TGTGCCAGCAGCGGGGTAGCGGGAGGAGAGACCCAGTACTTC. Translated, it gives CASSGVAGGETQYF.

This sequence joins TRBV6-6 and TRBJ1-6, with D possibly matching TRBD1 (5 bases). This CDR3 region has 15 residues. The germline V gene has CDR1 MNHNY and CDR2 SVGAGI (reference sequence). Trimming left V 0 bases short and J 6 bases short, with 9 bases between. CDR3 sequence: CASSYSPGRNSPLHF. Here the CDR3 DNA reads TGTGCCAGCAGTTACTCTCCAGGGCGTAATTCACCCCTCCACTTT.

The rearrangement uses TRBV5-1 and TRBJ2-7; 11 bases agree with TRBD1. The CDR3 runs to 14 residues. Losses at the gene ends were 3 bases for V and 6 bases for J; bases not matched to a gene: 5. In germline, CDR1 is SGHRS, CDR2 YFSETQ. The CDR3 sequence is CASSWTGGRGEQYV. The DNA of the CDR3 is TGCGCCAGCAGCTGGACAGGGGGCCGGGGCGAGCAGTACGTC.

The CDR3 sequence: CATKQAGGKDEQFF. The CDR3 DNA reads TGTGCCACCAAGCAGGCAGGGGGCAAGGATGAGCAGTTCTTC. The J gene is TRBJ2-1, the V gene TRBV24-1, with TRBD1 matching over 8 bases. CDR1 is KGHDR, CDR2 SFDVKD, per germline. V shed 8 bases and J 8 bases; nucleotides not matched to a gene: 10. The CDR3 contains 14 residues.

This rearrangement joins TRBV7-2 to TRBJ2-7; D gene unclear. V was clipped by 0 bases and J by 4 bases, with 10 bases between them. From germline, CDR1 is SGHTA and CDR2 FQGNSA. The CDR3 spans 14 residues. CDR3 bases: TGTGCCAGCAGCTTAGCGAGCTCCGGTTACGAGCAGTACTTC. Its translation is CASSLASSGYEQYF.

CDR3 bases: TGTGCCAGCAGTGCCCTAGCGGGAGTACTCACAGATACGCAGTATTTT. Amino acids: CASSALAGVLTDTQYF. The chain couples TRBV5-6 to TRBJ2-3, with TRBD2 identical over 10 bases. Germline CDR1 reads SGHDT; CDR2 reads YYEEEE. After removal of 5 bases from V and 2 bases from J, the junction contained 8 bases not matched to a gene. The CDR3 loop spans 16 amino acids.